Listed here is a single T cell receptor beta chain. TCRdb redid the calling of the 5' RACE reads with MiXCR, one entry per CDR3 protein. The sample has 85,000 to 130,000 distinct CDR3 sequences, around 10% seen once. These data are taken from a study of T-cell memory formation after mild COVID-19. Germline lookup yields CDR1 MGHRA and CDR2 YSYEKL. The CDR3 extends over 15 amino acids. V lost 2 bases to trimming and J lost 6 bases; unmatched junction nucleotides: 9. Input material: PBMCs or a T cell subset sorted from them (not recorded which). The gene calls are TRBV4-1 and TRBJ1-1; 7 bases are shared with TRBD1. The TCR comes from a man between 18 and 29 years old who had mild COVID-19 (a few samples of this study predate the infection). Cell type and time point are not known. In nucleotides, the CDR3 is TGCGCCAGCAGCCAACCAGCGGGAGGGGGCCCTGAAGCTTTCTTT. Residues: CASSQPAGGGPEAFF.